Below, 8 T cell receptor beta chains from the same sample are listed, as sequenced in a study of vaccination effects on CD4 cells after COVID-19 (dated 2022 in TCRdb). To identify antigen-specific CD4+ T cell clonotypes by their expansion, the ViraFEST assay first stimulated PBMC with viral peptide pools and then applied TCR sequencing. After more than 9 days of culture, CD4+ T cells were isolated with the EasySep CD4+ T cell isolation kit. Each participant received two doses of an mRNA SARS-CoV-2 vaccine, either BNT162b2 or mRNA-1273. What these receptors recognize is not known. The protocol used for the library was the immunoSEQ multiplex PCR assay. Sourced from immuneACCESS, this table was stored by TCRdb with only in-frame sequences that have V and J called. A share of the clones is absent; for the studies checked, an unresolved V gene accounts for under half, and the remainder has no known explanation. Present in this sample are some 22,000 clones, under 85% of which were seen just once. Less than 25% of the sample is taken by the ten largest.

This sample comprised CD4+ T cells from PBMCs cultured with HCoV-NL63 spike peptides, obtained after COVID-19 vaccination. In light of the paper, this sample's cell subset or site label describes: HCoV-NL63 spike overlapping peptide pool stimulation. The receptors originated from a human donor who received a COVID-19 vaccine.

This clone was observed a handful of times. V is TRBV19 and J is TRBJ1-5; 9 nucleotides agree with TRBD1. CDR1 is LNHDA, CDR2 SQIVND, per germline (reference sequence). The trim removed 8 bases at V and 4 bases at J, leaving 3 bases unmatched. The CDR3 extends over 13 amino acids. The CDR3 loop is CASGQGFNQPQHF. For the CDR3, the DNA is TGTGCCAGTGGACAGGGGTTTAATCAGCCCCAGCATTTT.

The rearrangement joins TRBV13 to TRBJ1-3; possibly TRBD1 for D (5 bases). Per germline, CDR1 PRHDT and CDR2 FYEKMQ (reference sequence). The V gene lost 2 bases and the J gene lost 2 bases, with 19 bases spanning the gap. This CDR3 comprises 18 residues. CDR3 nucleotides: TGTGCCAGCAGCTTATCAGGGCGGGTTCCTGGGGCTGGAAACACCATATATTTT. This sequence encodes CASSLSGRVPGAGNTIYF.

CDR3 nucleotides: TGTGCCAGCAGCCTTTCCGGGACAGGGAAGGGCTACACCTTC. It is translated as CASSLSGTGKGYTF. This chain joins TRBV3-1 (or the pseudogene TRBV3-2) and TRBJ1-2; 9 bases agree with TRBD1. Trimming removed 4 bases from V and 8 bases from J; junction bases left unmatched: 8. The CDR3 runs to 14 residues. Per germline, CDR1 LGHDT and CDR2 YNNKEL (reference sequence).

V usage is TRBV12-5 and J usage is TRBJ1-1; 10 bases agree with TRBD1. This CDR3 region has 15 residues. V lost 6 bases, J lost 4 bases, and 8 bases stayed unmatched. In germline, CDR1 is LGHNT, CDR2 FRNRAP. This chain's CDR3 is CASGLPGQGSTEAFF. Here the CDR3 DNA reads TGTGCTAGTGGGCTCCCGGGACAGGGGAGCACTGAAGCTTTCTTT.

This clone has more than one count but fewer than ten. The chain employs TRBV20-1 and TRBJ1-5; TRBD1 might be the D (6 bases). The CDR3 length is 14 residues. The V gene lost 3 bases and the J gene lost 4 bases, with 13 bases spanning the gap. CDR1 is DFQATT, CDR2 SNEGSKA, per germline (reference sequence). This chain's CDR3 is CSASPRGGNQPQHF. CDR3 sequence (DNA): TGCAGTGCTAGTCCCAGGGGTGGGAATCAGCCCCAGCATTTT.

The chain uses TRBV30 and TRBJ2-4, with 12 positions matching TRBD2. The CDR3 sequence is 14 residues long. Germline V gene data show CDR1 as GTSNPN and CDR2 as SVGIG (reference sequence). V gave up 1 base and J gave up 8 bases; unmatched junction bases: 3. CDR3 coding DNA: TGTGCCTGGAGTGCGACTAGCGGGAGATACATTCAGTACTTC. This translates into CAWSATSGRYIQYF.

The V gene is TRBV12-2, the J gene TRBJ1-2; the listed D gene, TRBD1, was not tested against the DNA. TRBV12-2 is a documented pseudogene. This CDR3 is built from 18 residues. The CDR3 is CASRSHRTGVCPNYGYTF. The CDR3 DNA follows: TGTGCAAGTCGCTCCCATCGGACAGGGGTTTGCCCTAACTATGGCTACACCTTC.

The chain links TRBV6-4 to TRBJ2-1; 13 bases map to TRBD2. CDR3 length: 16 amino acids. From germline, CDR1 is MRHNA and CDR2 SNTAGT. With 2 bases clipped from V and 5 bases from J, the junction kept 3 bases outside the gene matches. The CDR3 protein is CASSDLGTSGNNEQFF. As DNA, the CDR3 is TGTGCCAGCAGTGACCTCGGGACTAGCGGGAACAATGAGCAGTTCTTC.